Listed below are T cell receptor beta chains from one sample, sequenced in a study of shared clonotypes between healthy human individuals. Generated by immunoSEQ multiplex PCR, the TCRdb table keeps only in-frame clones and is missing some. The sample includes approximately 1.9 million clones, 93% of them seen just once. Sample: naive CD8+ T cells from PBMCs. The source is a man younger than 35 in good health. Some clones in this sample may be carry-over from other donors' samples. Each CDR3 is given with its conserved first and last residue. D genes are given only for firm matches. Size is omitted from some rows. Given values are once, few, many or a class for expanded clones.

TGTGCCAGCAGCTTAGATCTCGACGAGCAGTACTTC CASSLDLDEQYF TRBJ2-7 - TRBV11-2 -
TGTGCCAGCAGTGACATGGGACGGACGAACACTGAAGCTTTCTTT CASSDMGRTNTEAFF TRBJ1-1 - TRBV6-1 -
TGTGCCAGCAGTTACGGCGGGAGCAATGAGCAGTTCTTC CASSYGGSNEQFF TRBJ2-1 - TRBV6-5 TRBD2
TGTGCCAGCAGTTGGGCAGTCTCCTACGAGCAGTACTTC CASSWAVSYEQYF TRBJ2-7 - TRBV6-5 -
TGTGCCAGCAGTGATTTGGGGGGCCCCTACGAGCAGTACTTC CASSDLGGPYEQYF TRBJ2-7 - TRBV6-1 -
TGTGCCAGCAGTTACTCCGGGACAGGGGGCCAGCCCCAGCATTTT CASSYSGTGGQPQHF TRBJ1-5 - TRBV28 TRBD1
TGTGCCAGCAGCGACGGAGGAAACCAGTTTTTT CASSDGGNQFF TRBJ1-4 - TRBV6-5 -
TGTGCCAGCAGCTTAGGGGTAGTTATTAATGAAAAACTGTTTTTT CASSLGVVINEKLFF TRBJ1-4 - TRBV7-9 -
TGTGCCAGCAGTTCCGATTACGAGCAGTACTTC CASSSDYEQYF TRBJ2-7 few TRBV27 -
TGTGCCAGCAGCTTTGACTGGAGGCAGTATTTT CASSFDWRQYF TRBJ2-3 - TRBV7-9 -
TGTGCCAGCAGCTCACCTAGGACAGGATATAATGAAAAACTGTTTTTT CASSSPRTGYNEKLFF TRBJ1-4 - TRBV11-2 TRBD1
TGTGCCAGCAGCGCCCCCAAGGATGGCTACACCTTC CASSAPKDGYTF TRBJ1-2 few TRBV9 -
TGTGCCAGCAGTTCCCACCGGGACGTCGTCCTGCCCCCCTACGAGCAGTACTTC CASSSHRDVVLPPYEQYF TRBJ2-7 - TRBV27 -
TGTGCCAGCCTTCCAGGTGGCTCCTACAATGAGCAGTTCTTC CASLPGGSYNEQFF TRBJ2-1 - TRBV25-1 -
TGTGCCTGGAGTGTCTTCCAGAACACTGAAGCTTTCTTT CAWSVFQNTEAFF TRBJ1-1 - TRBV30 -
TGTGCCAGCAGTTACGGTTACAGAAATCAGCCCCAGCATTTT CASSYGYRNQPQHF TRBJ1-5 - TRBV6-5 -
TGTGCCAGCATGAGGGTCGGCTCCTACGAGCAGTACTTC CASMRVGSYEQYF TRBJ2-7 - TRBV28 -
TGTGCCAGCAGCGTACAGGGTAGCGACATTCAGTACTTC CASSVQGSDIQYF TRBJ2-4 - TRBV9 -
TGTGCCAGTAGTAGCCGCGGGACGGAGGGAGATACGCAGTATTTT CASSSRGTEGDTQYF TRBJ2-3 once TRBV19 -
TGCGCCAGCAGCCAAGGAAGAGGTGAGCAGTTCTTC CASSQGRGEQFF TRBJ2-1 - TRBV4-1 -